This T cell receptor beta chain was retrieved from a study of T cell responses to AZD1222 COVID-19 vaccine. Method: immunoSEQ multiplex PCR; TCRdb's copy keeps in-frame clones and lacks some. Among some 200,000 clones listed, around nine tenths were seen once. Of note for this clone: Its antigen is still unknown.

Germline lookup yields CDR1 SEHNR and CDR2 FQNEAQ (reference sequence). The V and J ends lost 5 bases and 4 bases respectively, with 15 bases between them. The length of the CDR3 is 15 residues. Whole-study results and caveats: Only a handful of AZD1222 recipients were seropositive at baseline. Regions left unmutated in variants are reportedly the target of nearly half of spike-specific TCRs. Donors in the cohort were predominantly white British and more often female, and clonal diversity was possibly underestimated.

This sample comprised peripheral blood, obtained 28 days after the second dose of the MenACWY control vaccine. The TCR originated in an adult who received the MenACWY meningococcal vaccine as a control. The gene calls are TRBV7-9 and TRBJ2-1, with D perhaps TRBD2 (6 bases). The CDR3 loop is CASSSTSRGYNEQFF. Here the CDR3 DNA reads TGTGCCAGCAGCAGTACTAGCCGAGGGTACAATGAGCAGTTCTTC.